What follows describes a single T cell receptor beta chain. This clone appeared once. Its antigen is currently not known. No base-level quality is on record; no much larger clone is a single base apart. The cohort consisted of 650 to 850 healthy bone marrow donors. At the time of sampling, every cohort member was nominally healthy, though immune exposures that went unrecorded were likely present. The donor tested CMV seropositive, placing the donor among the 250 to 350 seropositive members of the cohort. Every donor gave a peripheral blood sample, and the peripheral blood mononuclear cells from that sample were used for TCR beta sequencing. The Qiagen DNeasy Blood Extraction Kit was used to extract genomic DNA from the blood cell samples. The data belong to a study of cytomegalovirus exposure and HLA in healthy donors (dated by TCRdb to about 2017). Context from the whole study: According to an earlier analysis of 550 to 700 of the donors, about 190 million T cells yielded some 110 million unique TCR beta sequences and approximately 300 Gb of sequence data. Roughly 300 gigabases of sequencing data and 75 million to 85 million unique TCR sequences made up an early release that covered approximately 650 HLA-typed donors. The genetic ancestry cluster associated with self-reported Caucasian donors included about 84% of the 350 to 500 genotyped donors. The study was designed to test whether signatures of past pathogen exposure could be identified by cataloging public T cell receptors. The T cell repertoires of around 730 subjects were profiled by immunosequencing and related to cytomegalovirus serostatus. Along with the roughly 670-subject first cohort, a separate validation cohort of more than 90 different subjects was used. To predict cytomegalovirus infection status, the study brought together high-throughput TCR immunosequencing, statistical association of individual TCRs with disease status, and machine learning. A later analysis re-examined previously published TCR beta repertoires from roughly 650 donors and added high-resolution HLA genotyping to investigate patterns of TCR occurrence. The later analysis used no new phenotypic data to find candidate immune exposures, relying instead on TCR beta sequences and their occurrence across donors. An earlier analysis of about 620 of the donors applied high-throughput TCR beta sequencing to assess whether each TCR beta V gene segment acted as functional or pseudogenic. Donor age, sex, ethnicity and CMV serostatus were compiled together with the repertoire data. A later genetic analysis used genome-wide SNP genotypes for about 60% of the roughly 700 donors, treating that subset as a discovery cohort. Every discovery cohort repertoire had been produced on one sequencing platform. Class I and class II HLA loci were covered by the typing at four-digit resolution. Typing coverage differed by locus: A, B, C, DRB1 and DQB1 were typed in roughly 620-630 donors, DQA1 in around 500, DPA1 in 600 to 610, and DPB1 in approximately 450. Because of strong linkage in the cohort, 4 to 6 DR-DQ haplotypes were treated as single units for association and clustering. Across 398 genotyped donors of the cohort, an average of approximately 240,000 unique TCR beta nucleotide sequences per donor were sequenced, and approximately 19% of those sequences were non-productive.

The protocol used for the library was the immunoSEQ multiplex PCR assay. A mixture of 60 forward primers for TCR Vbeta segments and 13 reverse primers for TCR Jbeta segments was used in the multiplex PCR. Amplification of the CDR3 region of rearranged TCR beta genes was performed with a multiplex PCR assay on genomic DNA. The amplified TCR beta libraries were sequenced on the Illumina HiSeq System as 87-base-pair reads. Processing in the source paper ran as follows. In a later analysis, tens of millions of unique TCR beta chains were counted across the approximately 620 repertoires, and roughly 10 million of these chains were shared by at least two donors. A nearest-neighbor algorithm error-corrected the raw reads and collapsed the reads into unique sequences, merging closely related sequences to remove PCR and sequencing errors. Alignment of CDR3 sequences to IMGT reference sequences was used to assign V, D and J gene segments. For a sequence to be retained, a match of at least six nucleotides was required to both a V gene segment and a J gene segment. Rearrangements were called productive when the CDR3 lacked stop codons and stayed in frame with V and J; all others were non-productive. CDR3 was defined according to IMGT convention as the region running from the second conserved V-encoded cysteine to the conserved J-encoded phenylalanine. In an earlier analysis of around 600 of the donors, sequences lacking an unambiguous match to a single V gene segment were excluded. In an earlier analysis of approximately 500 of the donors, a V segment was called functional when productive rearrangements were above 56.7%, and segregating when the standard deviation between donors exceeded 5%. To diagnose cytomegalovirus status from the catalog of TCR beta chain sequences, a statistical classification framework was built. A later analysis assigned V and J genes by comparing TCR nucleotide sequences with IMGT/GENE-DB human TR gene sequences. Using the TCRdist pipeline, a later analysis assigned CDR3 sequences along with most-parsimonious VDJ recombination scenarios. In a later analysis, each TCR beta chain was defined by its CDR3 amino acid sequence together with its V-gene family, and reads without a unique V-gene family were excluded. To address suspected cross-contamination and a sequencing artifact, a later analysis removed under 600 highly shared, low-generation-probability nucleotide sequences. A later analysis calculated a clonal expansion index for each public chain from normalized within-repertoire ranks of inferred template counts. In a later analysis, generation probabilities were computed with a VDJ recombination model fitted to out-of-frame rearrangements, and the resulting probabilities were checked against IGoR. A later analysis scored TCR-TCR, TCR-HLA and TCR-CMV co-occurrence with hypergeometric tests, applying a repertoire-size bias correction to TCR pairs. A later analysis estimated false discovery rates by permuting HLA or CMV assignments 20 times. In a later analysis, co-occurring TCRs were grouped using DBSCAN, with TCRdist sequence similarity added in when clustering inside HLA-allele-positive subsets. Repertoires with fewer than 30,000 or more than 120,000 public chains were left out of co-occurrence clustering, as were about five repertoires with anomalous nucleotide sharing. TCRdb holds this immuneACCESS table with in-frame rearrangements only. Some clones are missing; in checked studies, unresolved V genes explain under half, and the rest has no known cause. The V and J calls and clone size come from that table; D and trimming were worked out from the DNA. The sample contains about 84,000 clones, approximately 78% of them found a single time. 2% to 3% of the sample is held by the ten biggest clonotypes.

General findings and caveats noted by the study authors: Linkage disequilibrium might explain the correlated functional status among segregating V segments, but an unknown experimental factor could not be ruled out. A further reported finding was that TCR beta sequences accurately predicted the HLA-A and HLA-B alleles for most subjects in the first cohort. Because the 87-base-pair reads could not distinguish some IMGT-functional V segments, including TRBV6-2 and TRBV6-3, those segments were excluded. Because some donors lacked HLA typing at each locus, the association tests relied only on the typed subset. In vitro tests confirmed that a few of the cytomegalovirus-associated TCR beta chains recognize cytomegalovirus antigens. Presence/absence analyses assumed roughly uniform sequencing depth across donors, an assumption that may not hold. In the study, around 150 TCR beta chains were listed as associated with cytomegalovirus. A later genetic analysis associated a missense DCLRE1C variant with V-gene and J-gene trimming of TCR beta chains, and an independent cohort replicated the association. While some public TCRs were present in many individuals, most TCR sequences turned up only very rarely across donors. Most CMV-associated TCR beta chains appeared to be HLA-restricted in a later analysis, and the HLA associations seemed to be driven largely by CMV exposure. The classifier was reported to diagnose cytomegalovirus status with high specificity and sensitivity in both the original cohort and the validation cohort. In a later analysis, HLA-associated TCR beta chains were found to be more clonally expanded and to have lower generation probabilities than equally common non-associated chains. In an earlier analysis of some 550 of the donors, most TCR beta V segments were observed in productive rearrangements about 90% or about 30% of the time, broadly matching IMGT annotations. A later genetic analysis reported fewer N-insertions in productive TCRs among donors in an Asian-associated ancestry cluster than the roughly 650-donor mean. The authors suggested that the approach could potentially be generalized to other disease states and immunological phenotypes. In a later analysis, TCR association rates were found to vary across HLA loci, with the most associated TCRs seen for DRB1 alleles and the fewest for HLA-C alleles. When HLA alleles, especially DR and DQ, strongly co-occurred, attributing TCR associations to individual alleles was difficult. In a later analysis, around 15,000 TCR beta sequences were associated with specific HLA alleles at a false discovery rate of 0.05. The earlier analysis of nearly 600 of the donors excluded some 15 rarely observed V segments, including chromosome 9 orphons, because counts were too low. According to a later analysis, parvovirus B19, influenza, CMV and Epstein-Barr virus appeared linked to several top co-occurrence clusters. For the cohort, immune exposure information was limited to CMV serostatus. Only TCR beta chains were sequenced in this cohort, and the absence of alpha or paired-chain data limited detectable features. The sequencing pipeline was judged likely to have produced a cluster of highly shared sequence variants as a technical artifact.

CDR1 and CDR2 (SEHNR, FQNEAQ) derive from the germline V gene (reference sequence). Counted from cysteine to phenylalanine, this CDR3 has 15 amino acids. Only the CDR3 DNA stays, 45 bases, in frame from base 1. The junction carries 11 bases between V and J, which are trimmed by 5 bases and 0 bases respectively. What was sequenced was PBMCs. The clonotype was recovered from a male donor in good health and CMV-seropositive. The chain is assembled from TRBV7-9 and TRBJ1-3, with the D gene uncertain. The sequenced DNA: TGTGCCAGCAGCCAATCACGGGGCTCTGGAAACACCATATATTTT. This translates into CASSQSRGSGNTIYF.